The 32 T cell receptor beta chains given below trace back to one sample, sequenced in a study of blood T cell repertoires in COVID-19. Sequencing used immunoSEQ multiplex PCR; TCRdb keeps in-frame clones, though not all of them. The top ten clones hold around 9% of a sample with under 65,000 clones, about nine tenths of them seen once. Sequencing was performed on peripheral blood. The receptors were gathered from a human donor in a cohort sampled during active COVID-19.

The chain has TRBV29-1 and TRBJ2-5; 8 bases fit TRBD1. After removal of 5 bases from V and 4 bases from J, the junction contained 9 bases not matched to a gene. The CDR3 length is 14 residues. The germline V gene encodes CDR1 SQVTM and CDR2 ANQGSEA. This CDR3 is CSVKAGTGGETQYF. The DNA for the CDR3 is TGCAGCGTTAAAGCCGGGACAGGCGGAGAGACCCAGTACTTC.

This clone was observed once. V usage is TRBV6-2 or TRBV6-3 and J usage is TRBJ1-2; the D gene is possibly TRBD1 (6 bases). Germline CDR1 reads MNHEY; CDR2 reads SVGEGT. The germline V and J ends were trimmed by 0 bases and 7 bases, with 12 bases remaining between them. The CDR3 consists of 14 residues. In DNA, the CDR3 is TGTGCCAGCAGTTACTCAGGACAGTTTTCTGGCTACACCTTC. Amino acid sequence: CASSYSGQFSGYTF.

The chain joins TRBV7-8 to TRBJ2-2, with no clear D. Trimming took 3 bases from V and 3 from J, leaving 5 bases between them. Germline V gives CDR1 SGHVS, CDR2 FQNEAQ. CDR3 length equals 13 residues. The DNA for the CDR3 is TGTGCCAGCAGCTTTGAGGACACCGGGGAGCTGTTTTTT. Encoded protein: CASSFEDTGELFF.

This clone was observed a single time. The chain employs TRBV6-2 or TRBV6-3 and TRBJ1-5; TRBD1 agrees at 7 bases. The germline V gene encodes CDR1 MNHEY and CDR2 SVGEGT. The V segment lost 0 bases and the J segment 7 bases; nucleotides outside the gene matches: 12. The CDR3 consists of 17 residues. The CDR3 reads CASSYSNRGTEGQPQHF. CDR3 sequence (DNA): TGTGCCAGCAGTTACTCGAATCGGGGGACAGAGGGGCAGCCCCAGCATTTT.

This rearrangement joins TRBV6-2 or TRBV6-3 to TRBJ2-7, with TRBD2 identical over 9 bases. The CDR3 is made up of 16 amino acids. Germline V gene sequence: CDR1 MNHEY, CDR2 SVGEGT. Trimming at V came to 6 bases and at J to 3 bases, leaving 12 bases not matched to a gene. The CDR3 sequence: CASSPRLRGGLYEQYF. The CDR3 bases are TGTGCCAGCAGCCCTCGTTTGCGGGGGGGTCTCTACGAGCAGTACTTC.

A single count supports this clone. The chain's CDR3 is CASRLAGGVYNEQFF. The CDR3 DNA sequence: TGTGCCAGTAGATTAGCGGGAGGGGTGTACAATGAGCAGTTCTTC. V gene TRBV19 combines with J gene TRBJ2-1, with 11 positions matching TRBD2. This CDR3 spans 15 amino acids. With 6 bases clipped from V and 4 bases from J, the junction kept 5 bases outside the gene matches. Germline lookup yields CDR1 LNHDA and CDR2 SQIVND (reference sequence).

The rearrangement uses TRBV18 and TRBJ1-4; tentatively, D is TRBD1 (5 bases). CDR1 is KGHSH, CDR2 LQKENI, per germline. V lost 6 bases and J lost 0, with 8 bases in between. The CDR3 consists of 14 residues. CDR3 sequence (DNA): TGTGCCAGCTCGTCACAGGCAACTAATGAAAAACTGTTTTTT. It encodes CASSSQATNEKLFF. The entire variable domain, with the rest obtained from reference TRBV18 and TRBJ1-4, is as follows: NAGVMQNPRHLVRRRGQEARLRCSPMKGHSHVYWYRQLPEEGLKFMVYLQKENIIDESGMPKERFSAEFPKEGPSILRIQQVVRGDSAAYFCASSSQATNEKLFFGSGTQLSVL.

The CDR3 protein is CAWATGLADTQYF. CDR3 nucleotides: TGTGCCTGGGCAACTGGACTAGCGGATACGCAGTATTTT. This chain joins TRBV30 and TRBJ2-3, with 9 bases matching TRBD2. The CDR3 sequence is 13 residues long. With V trimmed by 5 bases and J by 6 bases, 6 bases remained unmatched. Looked up from germline, CDR1 is GTSNPN and CDR2 is SVGIG (reference sequence).

The chain carries TRBV19 and TRBJ2-1, with 7 bases fitting TRBD2. The V gene's germline CDR1 is LNHDA and CDR2 SQIVND (reference sequence). The CDR3 runs 15 residues. Trimming cost V 6 bases and J 0 bases; bases outside gene matches: 5. The CDR3 loop reads CASRETSSSYNEQFF. As DNA, the CDR3 is TGTGCCAGTAGGGAGACTAGCAGCTCCTACAATGAGCAGTTCTTC.

The chain employs TRBV30 and TRBJ1-1; the D gene is possibly TRBD1 (6 bases). CDR3 size: 17 residues. The V end lost 2 bases, the J end lost 1 base, and 20 bases lay between the germline ends. CDR1 and CDR2 from the germline V gene are GTSNPN and SVGIG (reference sequence). CDR3: CAWSYTLQGTENTEAFF. CDR3 nucleotides: TGTGCCTGGAGTTATACGCTACAGGGTACAGAGAACACTGAAGCTTTCTTT.

V is TRBV18 and J is TRBJ2-7; D might be TRBD1 (6 bases). Germline values: CDR1 KGHSH, CDR2 LQKENI. Trimming cost V 6 bases and J 6 bases, with 18 bases left between them. This CDR3 is 14 amino acids long. CDR3 protein: CASSVGNRESEQYF. Written as DNA, the CDR3 is TGTGCCAGCTCCGTCGGGAACAGGGAAAGCGAGCAGTACTTC.

The chain has TRBV7-2 and TRBJ2-1, with 9 nucleotides matching TRBD2. The V segment lost 3 bases and the J segment 7 bases; nucleotides outside the gene matches: 7. Germline CDR1 SGHTA, CDR2 FQGNSA. The CDR3 sequence is 15 residues long. The CDR3 is CASSFRGGAVNEQFF. Written as DNA, the CDR3 is TGTGCCAGCAGCTTTCGCGGGGGGGCCGTAAATGAGCAGTTCTTC.

The chain is built from TRBV7-9 and TRBJ2-3; 11 bases are shared with TRBD2. Per germline, CDR1 SEHNR and CDR2 FQNEAQ (reference sequence). The ends lost 4 bases at V and 3 bases at J; junction bases unmatched: 3. This CDR3 is built from 15 residues. In nucleotides, the CDR3 is TGTGCCAGCAGCTACACTAGCGGGGGTACAGATACGCAGTATTTT. Protein product: CASSYTSGGTDTQYF.

The V and J genes are TRBV15 and TRBJ1-5; TRBD1 aligns across 7 bases. This CDR3 region has 14 residues. CDR1 LNHNV and CDR2 YYDKDF come from the germline V gene (reference sequence). The V segment lost 8 bases and the J segment 2 bases; nucleotides outside the gene matches: 6. The CDR3: CATHDRVGNQPQHF. The CDR3 coding sequence is TGTGCCACCCATGACAGGGTCGGCAATCAGCCCCAGCATTTT.

This chain joins TRBV5-1 and TRBJ2-3, with TRBD2 identical over 10 bases. The CDR3 runs 17 residues. Looked up from germline, CDR1 is SGHRS and CDR2 is YFSETQ. V was clipped by 0 bases and J by 3 bases; unmatched bases: 7. The CDR3 sequence: CASSLEPSGSTTDTQYF. The DNA for the CDR3 is TGCGCCAGCAGCTTGGAGCCTAGCGGGAGTACGACAGATACGCAGTATTTT.

V and J are TRBV4-3 and TRBJ2-5; the match to TRBD1 covers 7 bases. Germline V gene lookup returns CDR1 LGHNA and CDR2 YSLEER. Trimming took 2 bases from V and 4 from J; bases not matched to a gene: 1. The CDR3 is made up of 13 amino acids. CDR3 loop: CASSQNRGETQYF. The CDR3 region has the DNA TGCGCCAGCAGCCAAAACAGGGGAGAGACCCAGTACTTC.

V gene TRBV5-8 combines with J gene TRBJ2-7; D is uncertain. Germline V CDR1 and CDR2: SGHTS, YDEGEE. CDR3 length: 13 residues. Trimming took 4 bases from V and 2 from J, leaving 10 bases between them. CDR3 DNA sequence: TGTGCCAGCAGCCTCGGGTTTACCTACGAGCAGTACTTC. Translating it yields CASSLGFTYEQYF. Full variable domain (rest looked up from reference TRBV5-8 and TRBJ2-7): EAGVTQSPTHLIKTRGQQATLRCSPISGHTSVYWYQQALGLGLQFLLWYDEGEERNRGNFPPRFSGRQFPNYSSELNVNALELEDSALYLCASSLGFTYEQYFGPGTRLTVT.

The chain combines TRBV14 with TRBJ1-1; D might be TRBD1 (5 bases). The V end lost 1 base, the J end lost 8 bases, and 17 bases lay between the germline ends. This CDR3 comprises 15 residues. The germline V gene has CDR1 SGHDN and CDR2 FVKESK. CDR3 coding DNA: TGTGCCAGCAGCCAAGTCAGGGTAGTAGGCAACGAAGCTTTCTTT. As protein: CASSQVRVVGNEAFF.

V and J are TRBV27 and TRBJ2-2, with 9 bases that match TRBD1. CDR1 MNHEY and CDR2 SMNVEV come from the germline V gene (reference sequence). V lost 5 bases to trimming and J lost 4 bases; unmatched junction nucleotides: 8. CDR3 length equals 16 residues. CDR3 protein: CASSLQGADFTGELFF. In DNA form, the CDR3 reads TGTGCCAGCAGTCTACAGGGGGCGGACTTCACCGGGGAGCTGTTTTTT.

This clone was seen a handful of times. The chain employs TRBV3-1 (or the pseudogene TRBV3-2) and TRBJ2-2, with a weak D call TRBD1 (7 bases). Trimming took 4 bases from V and 4 from J, leaving 13 bases between them. Germline CDR1 reads LGHDT; CDR2 reads YNNKEL (reference sequence). The CDR3 runs to 15 residues. The CDR3 region is CASSPRGAGTGELFF. In DNA form, the CDR3 reads TGTGCCAGCAGCCCCAGGGGGGCGGGCACCGGGGAGCTGTTTTTT.

This chain uses TRBV7-9 with TRBJ2-2; possibly TRBD2 for D (6 bases). The CDR3 has 11 residues. V lost 8 bases to trimming and J lost 6 bases, with 7 bases between them. In germline, CDR1 is SEHNR, CDR2 FQNEAQ (reference sequence). The CDR3 region has the DNA TGTGCCAGCTGGGGGGCCGGGGAGCTGTTTTTT. It is translated as CASWGAGELFF.

The V and J genes are TRBV9 and TRBJ2-7, with 11 bases aligning to TRBD2. CDR1 is SGDLS, CDR2 YYNGEE, per germline. V was clipped by 3 bases and J by 4 bases; unmatched bases: 9. The CDR3 has 16 amino acids. The CDR3 coding sequence is TGTGCCAGCAGCGCCGGGACTAGCGGAGGTGGGTACGAGCAGTACTTC. Its protein is CASSAGTSGGGYEQYF.

The genes are TRBV2 and TRBJ1-1; no definite D call. The CDR3 contains 15 residues. Germline V CDR1 and CDR2: SNHLY, FYNNEI. Trimming left V 7 bases short and J 1 base short, with 16 bases between. The CDR3 nucleotides are TGTGCCAGCACCCCTGGCAGGTCACCGAACACTGAAGCTTTCTTT. The encoded protein is CASTPGRSPNTEAFF.

V usage is TRBV7-2 and J usage is TRBJ2-1, with TRBD2 matching 10 bases. Germline lookup yields CDR1 SGHTA and CDR2 FQGNSA. There are 13 residues in the CDR3. V was pared by 8 bases and J by 8 bases, with 6 bases of the junction left unmatched. CDR3 in amino acids: CASAIAGGDEQFF. The CDR3 DNA reads TGTGCCAGCGCCATAGCGGGGGGCGATGAGCAGTTCTTC.

The V gene is TRBV6-6, the J gene TRBJ2-2; 8 nucleotides align to TRBD2. The germline gives CDR1 MNHNY, CDR2 SVGAGI (reference sequence). V trimming: 6 bases; J trimming: 1 base; junction bases outside the gene matches: 7. The CDR3 spans 16 residues. The CDR3 nucleotides are TGTGCCAGCAGCCCTTTTAGCGGGGTGAACACCGGGGAGCTGTTTTTT. Its translation: CASSPFSGVNTGELFF.

The chain uses TRBV19 and TRBJ2-7; a possible D gene is TRBD2 (5 bases). Trimming removed 4 bases from V and 4 bases from J, with 11 bases in between. This CDR3 region has 13 residues. Germline V gene data show CDR1 as LNHDA and CDR2 as SQIVND (reference sequence). Here the CDR3 DNA reads TGTGCCAGTAGTAAGAGGGAGTGGTACGAGCAGTACTTC. Protein product: CASSKREWYEQYF.

The V and J genes are TRBV10-3 and TRBJ2-7; 7 nucleotides agree with TRBD1. The V gene end was trimmed by 2 bases and the J gene end by 2 bases; junction bases not matched to a gene: 3. The CDR3 is 14 residues long. From germline, CDR1 is ENHRY and CDR2 SYGVKD. CDR3 nucleotide sequence: TGTGCCATCAGTGAGGCCGGGACAGCCTACGAGCAGTACTTC. Its protein product is CAISEAGTAYEQYF.

The chain has TRBV7-2 and TRBJ2-2; tentative D call: TRBD1 (6 bases). Trimming left V 6 bases short and J 7 bases short, with 18 bases between. Germline V gene data show CDR1 as SGHTA and CDR2 as FQGNSA. The CDR3 is made up of 15 amino acids. The CDR3 spells CASRRTGRVGGELFF. CDR3 nucleotides: TGTGCCAGCAGGCGCACAGGGAGAGTAGGCGGGGAGCTGTTTTTT.

This chain uses TRBV4-3 with TRBJ2-7; 7 nucleotides match TRBD1. Germline CDR1 LGHNA, CDR2 YSLEER. V gave up 1 base and J gave up 12 bases; unmatched junction bases: 6. The CDR3 length is 12 residues. This chain's CDR3 is CASSQGGDSRYF. CDR3 nucleotide sequence: TGCGCCAGCAGCCAAGGAGGGGACAGTAGGTACTTC.

This sequence joins TRBV5-1 and TRBJ2-1; 11 bases match TRBD2. Trimming took 0 bases from V and 10 from J; bases not matched to a gene: 9. This CDR3 contains 16 residues. CDR1 and CDR2 (germline): SGHRS, YFSETQ. CDR3 sequence: CASSLGLLAGVGEQFF. The CDR3 region has the DNA TGCGCCAGCAGCTTGGGCCTACTAGCGGGAGTAGGGGAGCAGTTCTTC.

The count of this clone is one. The rearrangement links TRBV28 to TRBJ2-7, with 7 bases lining up with TRBD1. This CDR3 is built from 16 residues. V dropped 4 bases and J dropped 2; count of bases not matched to a gene: 11. The germline CDR1 and CDR2 sequences are MDHEN and SYDVKM. For the CDR3, the DNA is TGTGCCAGCAGTTCCCTGACAGGGCTGAATCCCTACGAGCAGTACTTC. Residues: CASSSLTGLNPYEQYF. Combining the CDR3 with reference TRBV28 and TRBJ2-7 gives the whole variable domain DVKVTQSSRYLVKRTGEKVFLECVQDMDHENMFWYRQDPGLGLRLIYFSYDVKMKEKGDIPEGYSVSREKKERFSLILESASTNQTSMYLCASSSLTGLNPYEQYFGPGTRLTVT.

This clone has just a few counts. The same CDR3 is also encoded by other DNA sequences in this sample. The rearrangement uses TRBV7-3 and TRBJ1-5; 7 bases fit TRBD1. Germline CDR1 and CDR2: SGHTA and FQGTGA. This CDR3 region has 13 residues. V gave up 5 bases and J gave up 4 bases; unmatched junction bases: 2. The CDR3: CASSLQGNQPQHF. DNA for the CDR3: TGTGCCAGCAGCCTACAGGGGAATCAGCCCCAGCATTTT.